One and the same sample provided the 32 T cell receptor beta chains below, sequenced in a study of T cell responses to AZD1222 COVID-19 vaccine. Assay used: immunoSEQ multiplex PCR; TCRdb lists only in-frame clones, some missing. The sample shows 79,000 or so clones, about three quarters of them seen only once. The sequences come from peripheral blood, collected 28 days after the second dose of the MenACWY control vaccine. Receptor source: an adult who received the MenACWY meningococcal vaccine as a control.

This chain connects TRBV5-1 to TRBJ1-1; the match to TRBD1 covers 8 bases. The CDR3 spans 13 residues. The trim removed 4 bases at V and 7 bases at J, leaving 6 bases unmatched. Germline CDR1 SGHRS, CDR2 YFSETQ. The CDR3 DNA follows: TGCGCCAGCAGCCAGGGGGCTTATGGTGAAGCTTTCTTT. It is translated as CASSQGAYGEAFF.

This sequence joins TRBV4-1 and TRBJ1-2, with D possibly matching TRBD1 (5 bases). V shed 0 bases and J shed 4 bases, with 9 bases lying between them. The CDR3 extends over 14 amino acids. Germline lookup yields CDR1 MGHRA and CDR2 YSYEKL. The CDR3 loop reads CASSQDRGGYGYTF. CDR3 DNA sequence: TGCGCCAGCAGCCAAGATAGGGGAGGCTATGGCTACACCTTC.

V gene TRBV27 combines with J gene TRBJ2-7, with D possibly matching TRBD1 (7 bases). Germline values: CDR1 MNHEY, CDR2 SMNVEV (reference sequence). The CDR3 is made up of 12 amino acids. Deletions cut 6 bases from V and 6 bases from J, with 12 bases between. CDR3 sequence reads: CASSFQGGEQYF. CDR3 DNA: TGTGCCAGCAGCTTTCAGGGGGGCGAGCAGTACTTC.

The rearrangement joins TRBV5-1 to TRBJ2-7, with a possible D match to TRBD1 (6 bases). The germline gives CDR1 SGHRS, CDR2 YFSETQ. The CDR3 has 13 residues. Trimming cost V 1 base and J 2 bases, with 7 bases left between them. This chain's CDR3 is CASSLTGTYEQYF. The DNA for the CDR3 is TGCGCCAGCAGCTTGACAGGGACCTACGAGCAGTACTTC.

The chain couples TRBV5-4 to TRBJ2-2; D gene ambiguous. V was shortened by 2 bases and J by 7 bases, with 15 bases between the two germline ends. Germline values: CDR1 SGHNT, CDR2 YYREEE (reference sequence). The CDR3 sequence is 15 residues long. CDR3 sequence reads: CASSFPGPKSGELFF. DNA of the CDR3: TGTGCCAGCAGCTTTCCGGGCCCGAAAAGCGGGGAGCTGTTTTTT.

The chain is built from TRBV7-8 and TRBJ1-5; the D is unclear. Trimming took off 1 base at V and 0 bases at J, with 7 bases between the two ends. The CDR3 consists of 15 residues. CDR1 SGHVS and CDR2 FQNEAQ come from the germline V gene. Here the CDR3 DNA reads TGTGCCAGCAGCTTAGGGCCGGATAGCAATCAGCCCCAGCATTTT. Translating gives CASSLGPDSNQPQHF.

This clone has a single count. Here the CDR3 reads CASSGPLAGGKNEQFF. Here the CDR3 DNA reads TGTGCCAGCAGTGGCCCCCTAGCGGGGGGAAAGAATGAGCAGTTCTTC. The V and J genes are TRBV28 and TRBJ2-1; TRBD2 aligns across 11 bases. Germline CDR1 and CDR2: MDHEN and SYDVKM. This CDR3 contains 16 residues. The trim removed 5 bases at V and 7 bases at J, leaving 10 bases unmatched.

This clone was recorded at least ten times. V is TRBV30 and J is TRBJ2-1; tentative D call: TRBD2 (6 bases). Trimming took 5 bases from V and 0 from J, leaving 11 bases between them. Germline CDR1 and CDR2: GTSNPN and SVGIG (reference sequence). The CDR3 runs 14 residues. The CDR3 sequence is CAWLGGLSYNEQFF. Here the CDR3 DNA reads TGTGCCTGGCTCGGGGGACTCTCCTACAATGAGCAGTTCTTC.

The chain is built from TRBV4-1 and TRBJ2-7; D gene unclear. This CDR3 is 13 amino acids long. V lost 9 bases and J 5 bases, leaving 17 bases between the germline ends. Per germline, CDR1 MGHRA and CDR2 YSYEKL. CDR3 bases: TGCGCCAGGGTCTACTCCGACCGAAACGAGCAGTACTTC. Protein product: CARVYSDRNEQYF.

The table lists this clone with many counts. V gene TRBV4-1 combines with J gene TRBJ2-7, with a possible D match to TRBD2 (5 bases). The CDR3 covers 13 residues. Germline V lookup: CDR1 MGHRA, CDR2 YSYEKL. V lost 4 bases and J lost 4, with 11 bases in between. CDR3 loop: CASSLEWEYEQYF. The CDR3 DNA follows: TGCGCCAGCAGCCTCGAGTGGGAGTACGAGCAGTACTTC.

The chain joins TRBV9 to TRBJ1-1; perhaps TRBD1 as D (5 bases). CDR1 and CDR2 from the germline V gene are SGDLS and YYNGEE. The CDR3 totals 14 residues. With 4 bases removed from V and 5 bases from J, the gap between germline ends came to 15 bases. CDR3 protein: CASSTSGGGTEAFF. CDR3 DNA sequence: TGTGCCAGCAGCACTTCGGGGGGTGGGACTGAAGCTTTCTTT. The variable domain in full, completed from reference TRBV9 and TRBJ1-1, reads DSGVTQTPKHLITATGQRVTLRCSPRSGDLSVYWYQQSLDQGLQFLIQYYNGEERAKGNILERFSAQQFPDLHSELNLSSLELGDSALYFCASSTSGGGTEAFFGQGTRLTVV.

This clone has more than one count but fewer than ten. The J gene is TRBJ1-4, the V gene TRBV6-6; no reliable D call. V lost 6 bases and J lost 11, with 7 bases in between. Germline V gene data show CDR1 as MNHNY and CDR2 as SVGAGI (reference sequence). The CDR3 is 10 amino acids. CDR3 coding DNA: TGTGCCAGCAGGCAGGAGAAACTGTTTTTT. Residues: CASRQEKLFF.

J is TRBJ1-1 and V is TRBV16; 12 nucleotides match TRBD1. Germline assignment: CDR1 KGHSY and CDR2 FQNENV. Trimming removed 2 bases from V and 6 bases from J; junction bases left unmatched: 10. CDR3 length: 17 residues. The CDR3 coding sequence is TGTGCCAGCAGCCAAGGGACAGGGGGCGCAAGCTACGCTGAAGCTTTCTTT. Protein sequence: CASSQGTGGASYAEAFF. The full variable domain, rest sourced from reference TRBV16 and TRBJ1-1, is GEEVAQTPKHLVRGEGQKAKLYCAPIKGHSYVFWYQQVLKNEFKFLISFQNENVFDETGMPKERFSAKCLPNSPCSLEIQATKLEDSAVYFCASSQGTGGASYAEAFFGQGTRLTVV.

This sequence joins TRBV29-1 and TRBJ1-3, with D maybe TRBD1 (5 bases). V lost 2 bases and J lost 2, with 13 bases in between. The CDR3 length is 15 residues. The germline gives CDR1 SQVTM, CDR2 ANQGSEA. The CDR3 DNA is TGCAGCGTTGAAACGGGGTCGGGGCCTGGAAACACCATATATTTT. Encoded protein: CSVETGSGPGNTIYF. Full variable domain (outside the CDR3, taken from reference TRBV29-1 and TRBJ1-3): SAVISQKPSRDICQRGTSLTIQCQVDSQVTMMFWYRQQPGQSLTLIATANQGSEATYESGFVIDKFPISRPNLTFSTLTVSNMSPEDSSIYLCSVETGSGPGNTIYFGEGSWLTVV.

The genes are TRBV6-1 and TRBJ2-2; D is unclear. Germline loops: CDR1 MNHNS, CDR2 SASEGT. V gave up 2 bases and J gave up 5 bases, with 12 bases separating them. The CDR3 loop spans 15 amino acids. In nucleotides, the CDR3 is TGTGCCAGCAGTGAAAGGGTGTTGGGAACCGGGGAGCTGTTTTTT. Protein product: CASSERVLGTGELFF.

This chain uses TRBV28 with TRBJ1-5; tentatively, D is TRBD1 (5 bases). The CDR3 consists of 17 residues. Per the germline V gene, CDR1 is MDHEN and CDR2 is SYDVKM. Trimming cost V 4 bases and J 2 bases, with 18 bases left between them. CDR3 protein: CASSSSSGGGGNQPQHF. CDR3 in DNA: TGTGCCAGCAGTTCCTCGTCGGGGGGGGGTGGCAATCAGCCCCAGCATTTT.

In DNA, the CDR3 is TGTGCCAGCAGCTTAGGGACCAGAGGAACAGGGCAGCCCCAGCATTTT. This encodes CASSLGTRGTGQPQHF. The chain couples TRBV11-2 to TRBJ1-5; D may be TRBD1 (6 bases). CDR3 length: 16 residues. CDR1 SGHAT and CDR2 FQNNGV come from the germline V gene. Between the trimmed V and J ends, which lost 1 base and 7 bases, there was a span of 17 bases.

This chain links TRBV7-2 with TRBJ2-3; 7 positions agree with TRBD2. Germline CDR1 is SGHTA and CDR2 is FQGNSA. There are 16 residues in the CDR3. The trim removed 1 base at V and 0 bases at J, leaving 4 bases unmatched. CDR3 protein: CASSLGAGRSTDTQYF. CDR3 DNA sequence: TGTGCCAGCAGCTTAGGAGCGGGGAGAAGCACAGATACGCAGTATTTT.

The V call is TRBV5-5, the J call TRBJ1-1, with D possibly being TRBD1 (6 bases). The CDR3 totals 13 residues. The V gene's germline CDR1 is SGHKS and CDR2 YYEKEE (reference sequence). V lost 2 bases and J 7 bases, leaving 12 bases between the germline ends. The CDR3 is CASSFGTGFEAFF. The CDR3 DNA reads TGTGCCAGCAGCTTCGGCACAGGGTTTGAAGCTTTCTTT.

The rearrangement joins TRBV29-1 to TRBJ2-1; D gene ambiguous. The CDR3 is made up of 12 amino acids. The germline V gene has CDR1 SQVTM and CDR2 ANQGSEA. V was trimmed by 4 bases and J by 9 bases, leaving 13 bases between them. CDR3 region: CSVVSLMGEQFF. The CDR3 bases are TGCAGCGTTGTAAGTTTAATGGGTGAGCAGTTCTTC.

The chain employs TRBV9 and TRBJ2-3, with D perhaps assigned TRBD1 or TRBD2 (5 bases each). Trimming removed 1 base from V and 6 bases from J, with 12 bases in between. This CDR3 is 14 amino acids long. Germline values: CDR1 SGDLS, CDR2 YYNGEE. DNA of the CDR3: TGTGCCAGCAGCGTAAATCCGTGGGGGGATACGCAGTATTTT. It translates to CASSVNPWGDTQYF. Variable domain in full (rest from reference TRBV9 and TRBJ2-3): DSGVTQTPKHLITATGQRVTLRCSPRSGDLSVYWYQQSLDQGLQFLIQYYNGEERAKGNILERFSAQQFPDLHSELNLSSLELGDSALYFCASSVNPWGDTQYFGPGTRLTVL.

This clone was observed a few times. The V gene is TRBV19, the J gene TRBJ1-3, with D unresolved. The V end was cut by 10 bases, the J end by 0 bases, with 13 bases between. Looked up from germline, CDR1 is LNHDA and CDR2 is SQIVND (reference sequence). The CDR3 consists of 14 residues. The DNA of the CDR3 is TGTGCCACCCACCGGGGTGGCTCTGGAAACACCATATATTTT. Protein product: CATHRGGSGNTIYF. Filled out from reference TRBV19 and TRBJ1-3, the complete variable domain reads DGGITQSPKYLFRKEGQNVTLSCEQNLNHDAMYWYRQDPGQGLRLIYYSQIVNDFQKGDIAEGYSVSREKKESFPLTVTSAQKNPTAFYLCATHRGGSGNTIYFGEGSWLTVV.

As DNA, the CDR3 is TGTGCCAGCAGCTTATCCCCCGGGGGTACCTACGAGCAGTACTTC. This encodes CASSLSPGGTYEQYF. This chain links TRBV7-6 with TRBJ2-7; D perhaps matches TRBD2 (6 bases). Germline V gene sequence: CDR1 SGHVS, CDR2 FNYEAQ. There are 15 residues in the CDR3. V was cut by 2 bases and J by 2 bases, with 13 bases left in between.

The V gene is TRBV7-2, the J gene TRBJ1-1, with 8 bases aligning to TRBD1. V was clipped by 6 bases and J by 4 bases; unmatched bases: 7. This CDR3 is 14 amino acids long. Looked up from germline, CDR1 is SGHTA and CDR2 is FQGNSA. CDR3 region: CASRHFDRGTEAFF. CDR3 nucleotide sequence: TGTGCCAGCAGACACTTCGACAGGGGCACTGAAGCTTTCTTT.

The chain carries TRBV2 and TRBJ2-1; 15 bases are a match to TRBD2. The CDR3 has 18 amino acids. Germline assignment: CDR1 SNHLY and CDR2 FYNNEI. Trimming at V came to 6 bases and at J to 7 bases, leaving 13 bases not matched to a gene. CDR3 sequence reads: CASSRSWTSGRAGNEQFF. DNA for the CDR3: TGTGCCAGCAGCCGCTCTTGGACTAGCGGGAGGGCCGGGAATGAGCAGTTCTTC.

As to this clone: Other nucleotide sequences from this sample produce the same CDR3. The chain combines TRBV6-1 with TRBJ2-7; D gene ambiguous. Trimming left V 1 base short and J 4 bases short, with 2 bases between. CDR1 is MNHNS and CDR2 is SASEGT in the germline V gene. The CDR3 runs to 11 residues. The CDR3 DNA is TGTGCCAGCAGTGAAGGGTACGAGCAGTACTTC. It codes for CASSEGYEQYF.

The V gene is TRBV7-9, the J gene TRBJ2-1, with D possibly TRBD2 on 6 matching bases. The germline V gene has CDR1 SEHNR and CDR2 FQNEAQ (reference sequence). CDR3 size: 16 residues. Trimming took off 3 bases at V and 1 base at J, with 13 bases between the two ends. CDR3: CASSFFGGKSYNEQFF. The CDR3 nucleotides read TGTGCCAGCAGCTTTTTTGGGGGGAAATCCTACAATGAGCAGTTCTTC.

V is TRBV7-2 and J is TRBJ2-7; D remains unclear. Germline CDR1 is SGHTA and CDR2 is FQGNSA. The CDR3 runs to 13 residues. Trimming stripped 1 base from V and 9 bases from J, with 13 bases between. In DNA, the CDR3 is TGTGCCAGCAGCTTAGACCCGATCTCTGGGCAGTACTTC. It specifies CASSLDPISGQYF.

The V and J genes are TRBV9 and TRBJ1-6; D is possibly TRBD1 (6 bases). Trimming pared 4 bases from V and 7 bases from J, leaving 15 bases between. This CDR3 has 15 residues. CDR1 is SGDLS, CDR2 YYNGEE, per germline. Here the CDR3 DNA reads TGTGCCAGCAGCCCCGGGGACGGGACAAATTCACCCCTCCACTTT. It specifies CASSPGDGTNSPLHF. The entire variable domain, with the rest obtained from reference TRBV9 and TRBJ1-6, is as follows: DSGVTQTPKHLITATGQRVTLRCSPRSGDLSVYWYQQSLDQGLQFLIQYYNGEERAKGNILERFSAQQFPDLHSELNLSSLELGDSALYFCASSPGDGTNSPLHFGNGTRLTVT.

This clone has just a few counts. The chain links TRBV18 to TRBJ2-5; TRBD2 might be the D (6 bases). The CDR3 has 13 amino acids. CDR1 is KGHSH, CDR2 LQKENI, per germline. V shed 1 base and J shed 7 bases, with 10 bases lying between them. CDR3 loop: CASSPLRGGTQYF. The CDR3 region has the DNA TGTGCCAGCTCACCACTCCGGGGAGGGACCCAGTACTTC.

This clone was counted a single time. J is TRBJ1-4 and V is TRBV5-8; 7 bases fit TRBD1. The CDR3 contains 16 residues. CDR1 SGHTS and CDR2 YDEGEE come from the germline V gene. With V trimmed by 2 bases and J by 2 bases, 6 bases remained unmatched. The CDR3 sequence: CASSFHLGGTNEKLFF. For the CDR3, the DNA is TGTGCCAGCAGCTTTCACCTAGGGGGCACTAATGAAAAACTGTTTTTT.

This clone was seen repeatedly, ten times or more. The V call is TRBV28, the J call TRBJ1-2; no clear D gene. With 10 bases removed from V and 8 bases from J, the gap between germline ends came to 14 bases. Germline V gene sequence: CDR1 MDHEN, CDR2 SYDVKM. The CDR3 runs 11 residues. CDR3: CATAGLDGYTF. For the CDR3, the DNA is TGTGCCACGGCAGGATTAGACGGCTACACCTTC.